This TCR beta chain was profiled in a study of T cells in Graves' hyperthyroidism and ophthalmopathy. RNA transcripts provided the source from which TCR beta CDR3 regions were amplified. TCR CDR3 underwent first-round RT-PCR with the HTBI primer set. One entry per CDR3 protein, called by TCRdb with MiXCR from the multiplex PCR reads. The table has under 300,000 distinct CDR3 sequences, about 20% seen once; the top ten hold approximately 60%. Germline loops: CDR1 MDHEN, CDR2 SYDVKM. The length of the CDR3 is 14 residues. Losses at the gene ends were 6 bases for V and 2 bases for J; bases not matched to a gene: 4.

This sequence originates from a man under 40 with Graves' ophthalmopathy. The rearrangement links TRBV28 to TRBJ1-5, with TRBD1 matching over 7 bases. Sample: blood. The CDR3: CASRTGVRNQPQHF. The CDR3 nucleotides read TGTGCCAGCAGAACAGGGGTCCGCAATCAGCCCCAGCATTTT.